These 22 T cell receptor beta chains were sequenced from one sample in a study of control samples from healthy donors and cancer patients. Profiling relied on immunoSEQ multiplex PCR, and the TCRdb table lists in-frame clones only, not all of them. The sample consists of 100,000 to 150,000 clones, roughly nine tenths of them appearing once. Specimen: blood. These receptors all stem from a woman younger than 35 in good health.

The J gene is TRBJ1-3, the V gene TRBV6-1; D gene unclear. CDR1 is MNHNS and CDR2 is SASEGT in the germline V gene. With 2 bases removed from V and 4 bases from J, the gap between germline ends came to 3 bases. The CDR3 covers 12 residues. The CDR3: CASSEQGNTIYF. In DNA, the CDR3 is TGTGCCAGCAGTGAACAGGGAAACACCATATATTTT.

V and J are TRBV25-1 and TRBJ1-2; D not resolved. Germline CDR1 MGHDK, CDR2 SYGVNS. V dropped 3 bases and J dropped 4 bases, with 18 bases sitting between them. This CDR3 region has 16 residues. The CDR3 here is CASSDDPLGRFYGYTF. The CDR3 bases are TGTGCCAGCAGTGACGACCCCTTGGGGAGGTTCTATGGCTACACCTTC.

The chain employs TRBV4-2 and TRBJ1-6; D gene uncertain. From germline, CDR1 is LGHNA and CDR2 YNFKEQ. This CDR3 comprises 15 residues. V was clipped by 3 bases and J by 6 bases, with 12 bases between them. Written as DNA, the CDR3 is TGTGCCAGCAGCCACGGAGGACGGATTAATTCACCCCTCCACTTT. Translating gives CASSHGGRINSPLHF.

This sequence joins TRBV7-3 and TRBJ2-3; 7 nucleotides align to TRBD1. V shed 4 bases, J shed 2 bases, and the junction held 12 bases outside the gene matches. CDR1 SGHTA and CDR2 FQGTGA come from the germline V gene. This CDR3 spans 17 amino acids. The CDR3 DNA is TGTGCCAGCAGCTCCGGTAGGGGGCATCGGAACACAGATACGCAGTATTTT. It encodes CASSSGRGHRNTDTQYF.

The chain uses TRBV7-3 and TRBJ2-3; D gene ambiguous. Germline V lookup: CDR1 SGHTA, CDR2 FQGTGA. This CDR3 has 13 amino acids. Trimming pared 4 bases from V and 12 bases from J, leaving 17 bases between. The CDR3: CASSSRPRDNQYF. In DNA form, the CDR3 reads TGTGCCAGCAGCTCCCGACCCCGCGACAACCAGTATTTT.

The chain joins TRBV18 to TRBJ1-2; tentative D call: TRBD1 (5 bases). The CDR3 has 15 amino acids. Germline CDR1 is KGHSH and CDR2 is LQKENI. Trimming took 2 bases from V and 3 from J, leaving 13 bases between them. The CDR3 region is CASSPVGQGDYGYTF. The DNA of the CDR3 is TGTGCCAGCTCACCAGTAGGGCAGGGCGACTATGGCTACACCTTC.

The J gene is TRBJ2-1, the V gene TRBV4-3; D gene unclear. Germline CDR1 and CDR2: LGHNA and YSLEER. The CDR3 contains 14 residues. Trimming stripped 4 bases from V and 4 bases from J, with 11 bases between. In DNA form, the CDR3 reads TGCGCCAGCAGCCTCTCGGCGGAGTACAATGAGCAGTTCTTC. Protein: CASSLSAEYNEQFF.

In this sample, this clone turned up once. Here the CDR3 DNA reads TGCAGCGTTGTGAGCAAGACAGGGGGCTACGAGCAGTACTTC. Translation: CSVVSKTGGYEQYF. This chain connects TRBV29-1 to TRBJ2-7, with 9 nucleotides matching TRBD1. V was pared by 4 bases and J by 3 bases, with 7 bases of the junction left unmatched. Germline V lookup: CDR1 SQVTM, CDR2 ANQGSEA. The CDR3 covers 14 residues.

The CDR3 DNA sequence: TGTGCCAGCAGCGCGTTTCAGGGGGACTACACTGAAGCTTTCTTT. Residues: CASSAFQGDYTEAFF. The chain carries TRBV9 and TRBJ1-1, with 7 positions matching TRBD1. Germline loops: CDR1 SGDLS, CDR2 YYNGEE. The ends lost 3 bases at V and 3 bases at J; junction bases unmatched: 8. The CDR3 is 15 residues long. The full variable domain, in which reference TRBV9 and TRBJ1-1 provide the parts outside the CDR3, is DSGVTQTPKHLITATGQRVTLRCSPRSGDLSVYWYQQSLDQGLQFLIQYYNGEERAKGNILERFSAQQFPDLHSELNLSSLELGDSALYFCASSAFQGDYTEAFFGQGTRLTVV.

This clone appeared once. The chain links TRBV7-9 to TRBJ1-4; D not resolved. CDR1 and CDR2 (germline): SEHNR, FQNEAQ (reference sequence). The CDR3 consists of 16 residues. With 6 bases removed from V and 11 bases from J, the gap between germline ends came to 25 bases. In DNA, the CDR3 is TGTGCCAGCAGTCCCGAGGCGGGAGGCCCGAACGAGAAACTGTTTTTT. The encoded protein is CASSPEAGGPNEKLFF.

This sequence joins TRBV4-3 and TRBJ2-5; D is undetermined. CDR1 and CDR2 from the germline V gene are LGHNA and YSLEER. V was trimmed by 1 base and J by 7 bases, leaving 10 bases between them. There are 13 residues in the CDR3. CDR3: CASSQALGGTQYF. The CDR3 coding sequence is TGCGCCAGCAGCCAAGCCCTGGGTGGGACCCAGTACTTC.

The DNA of the CDR3 is TGTGCCAGCAGTCAGGGTACCACAAGGGAGACCCAGTACTTC. As protein: CASSQGTTRETQYF. V gene TRBV6-5 combines with J gene TRBJ2-5; D possibly corresponds to TRBD1 (5 bases). The germline V gene encodes CDR1 MNHEY and CDR2 SVGAGI. The CDR3 has 14 amino acids. Trimming took 5 bases from V and 5 from J, leaving 15 bases between them.

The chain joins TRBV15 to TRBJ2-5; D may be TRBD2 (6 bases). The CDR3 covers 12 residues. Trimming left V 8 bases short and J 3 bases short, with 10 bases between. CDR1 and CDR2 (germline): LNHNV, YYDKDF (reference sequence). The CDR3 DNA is TGTGCCACCGGAACGGGAGAAGAGACCCAGTACTTC. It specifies CATGTGEETQYF. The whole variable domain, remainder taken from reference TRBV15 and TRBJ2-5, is DAMVIQNPRYQVTQFGKPVTLSCSQTLNHNVMYWYQQKSSQAPKLLFHYYDKDFNNEADTPDNFQSRRPNTSFCFLDIRSPGLGDTAMYLCATGTGEETQYFGPGTRLLVL.

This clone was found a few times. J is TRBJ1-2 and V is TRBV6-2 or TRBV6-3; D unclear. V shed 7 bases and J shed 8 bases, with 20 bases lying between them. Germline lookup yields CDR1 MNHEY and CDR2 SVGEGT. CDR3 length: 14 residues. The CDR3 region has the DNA TGTGCCAGCACCCCCGACGAGGGAGCGGGCGGCTACACCTTC. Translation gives CASTPDEGAGGYTF.

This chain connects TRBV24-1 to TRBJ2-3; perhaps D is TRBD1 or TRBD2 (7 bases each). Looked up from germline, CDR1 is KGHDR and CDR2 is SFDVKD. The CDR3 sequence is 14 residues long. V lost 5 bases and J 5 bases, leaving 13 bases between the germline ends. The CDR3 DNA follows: TGTGCCACCAGTGGGGAGGGGGCCAAAGATACGCAGTATTTT. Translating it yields CATSGEGAKDTQYF.

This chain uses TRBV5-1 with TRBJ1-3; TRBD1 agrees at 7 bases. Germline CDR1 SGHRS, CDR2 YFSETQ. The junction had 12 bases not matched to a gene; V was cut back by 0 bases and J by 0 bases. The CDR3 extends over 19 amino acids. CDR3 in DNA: TGCGCCAGCAGCTTGGGCGGCAGAGACAGGGCCCGCTCTGGAAACACCATATATTTT. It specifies CASSLGGRDRARSGNTIYF.

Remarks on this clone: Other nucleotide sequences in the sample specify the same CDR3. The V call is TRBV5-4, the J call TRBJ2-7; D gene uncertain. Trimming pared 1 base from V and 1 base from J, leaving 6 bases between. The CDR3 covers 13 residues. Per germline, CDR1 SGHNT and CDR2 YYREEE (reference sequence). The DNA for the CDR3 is TGTGCCAGCAGCTTGACCGGGTCCTACGAGCAGTACTTC. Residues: CASSLTGSYEQYF.

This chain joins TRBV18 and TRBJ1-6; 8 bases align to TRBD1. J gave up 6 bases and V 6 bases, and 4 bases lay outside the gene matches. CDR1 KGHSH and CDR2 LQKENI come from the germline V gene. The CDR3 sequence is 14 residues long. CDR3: CASSPGQANSPLHF. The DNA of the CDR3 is TGTGCCAGCTCGCCGGGACAGGCTAATTCACCCCTCCACTTT.

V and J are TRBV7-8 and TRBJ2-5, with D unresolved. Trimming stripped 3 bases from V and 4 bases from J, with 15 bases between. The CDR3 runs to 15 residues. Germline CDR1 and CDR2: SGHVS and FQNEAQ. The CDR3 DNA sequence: TGTGCCAGCAGCTTTCGGTCGCGAGAGCGAGAGACCCAGTACTTC. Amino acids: CASSFRSRERETQYF.

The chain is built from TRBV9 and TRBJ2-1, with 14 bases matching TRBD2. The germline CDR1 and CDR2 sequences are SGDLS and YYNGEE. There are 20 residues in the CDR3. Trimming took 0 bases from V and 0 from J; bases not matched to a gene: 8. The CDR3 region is CASSVGRLAGGPGSYNEQFF. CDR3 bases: TGTGCCAGCAGCGTAGGGCGACTAGCGGGAGGGCCCGGCTCCTACAATGAGCAGTTCTTC.

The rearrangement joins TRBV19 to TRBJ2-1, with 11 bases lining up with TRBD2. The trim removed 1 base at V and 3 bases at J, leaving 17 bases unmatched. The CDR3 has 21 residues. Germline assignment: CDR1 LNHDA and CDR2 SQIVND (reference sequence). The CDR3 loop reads CASSIAPSLAGGFGFYNEQFF. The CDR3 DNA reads TGTGCCAGTAGTATAGCCCCCAGCCTAGCGGGAGGATTCGGGTTCTACAATGAGCAGTTCTTC.

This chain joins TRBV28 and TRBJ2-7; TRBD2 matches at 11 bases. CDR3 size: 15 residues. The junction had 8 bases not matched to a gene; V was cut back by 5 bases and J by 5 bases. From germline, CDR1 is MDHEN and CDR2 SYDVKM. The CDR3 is CASSMTSGKVDEQYF. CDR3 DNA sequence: TGTGCCAGCAGTATGACTAGCGGGAAGGTAGACGAGCAGTACTTC.